The clone carrying this TCR beta chain was observed many times. Noted time point: sample taken at primary tumor resection. These data are taken from a study of spatial heterogeneity in lung cancer. Study-wide background: Mean representation of each unique TCR and UMI combination in the raw reads exceeded nine occurrences.

TCRdb reprocessed the 5' RACE reads with MiXCR, giving one entry per CDR3 protein. The table has some 37,000 distinct CDR3 sequences, roughly 8% seen once. This receptor was identified in a male donor with early-stage non-small cell lung cancer. Sequenced material: PBMCs, taken at surgery.

The DNA for the CDR3 is TGTGCCAGCAGTTTATCGGGCCGAATCTCCTACAATGAGCAGTTCTTC. Translated, it gives CASSLSGRISYNEQFF. V usage is TRBV27 and J usage is TRBJ2-1; D ambiguous. The CDR3 loop spans 16 amino acids. V lost 0 bases and J lost 0, with 9 bases in between. Germline V lookup: CDR1 MNHEY, CDR2 SMNVEV (reference sequence).